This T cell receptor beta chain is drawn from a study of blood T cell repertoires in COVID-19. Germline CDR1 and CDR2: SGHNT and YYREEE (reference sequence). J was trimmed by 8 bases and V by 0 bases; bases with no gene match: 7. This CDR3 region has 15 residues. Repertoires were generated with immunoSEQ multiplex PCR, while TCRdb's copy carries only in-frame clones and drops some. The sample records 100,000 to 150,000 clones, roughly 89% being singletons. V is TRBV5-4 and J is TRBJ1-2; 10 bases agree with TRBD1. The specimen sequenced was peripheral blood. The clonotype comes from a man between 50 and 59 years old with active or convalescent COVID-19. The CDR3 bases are TGTGCCAGCAGCTTGGCGGGGGACAGGGGCCGAGGCTACACCTTC. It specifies CASSLAGDRGRGYTF.